The source of this TCR beta chain is a study of shared T cell receptors in the human thymus. Libraries were prepared by immunoSEQ multiplex PCR; TCRdb keeps only in-frame clonotypes and omits some of them. The repertoire holds some 720,000 clones, with 88% as singletons. This CDR3 spans 17 amino acids. V was trimmed by 4 bases and J by 7 bases, leaving 24 bases between them. Germline CDR1 MDHEN, CDR2 SYDVKM. The data were also submitted as part of a second study, on human thymus T cells.

Sequences were obtained from thymocytes. This receptor was taken from a boy under three years old with a congenital heart defect. The chain is built from TRBV28 and TRBJ2-3, with a weak D call TRBD2 (6 bases). CDR3 loop: CASSSYNGTSPSYTQYF. The CDR3 DNA reads TGTGCCAGCAGTTCCTACAACGGGACTTCCCCTTCCTATACGCAGTATTTT. The whole variable domain, remainder taken from reference TRBV28 and TRBJ2-3, is DVKVTQSSRYLVKRTGEKVFLECVQDMDHENMFWYRQDPGLGLRLIYFSYDVKMKEKGDIPEGYSVSREKKERFSLILESASTNQTSMYLCASSSYNGTSPSYTQYFGPGTRLTVL.